The 28 T cell receptor beta chains given below trace back to one sample, sequenced in a study of read filtering for tumor transcriptome and immune sequencing. This library used roughly 370 ng RNA and molecular barcoded adaptors spanning alpha/delta and beta/gamma chains. TCRdb used MiXCR to reprocess the reads, holding one entry per CDR3 protein. The sample carries under 50,000 distinct CDR3 sequences, approximately 15% recorded once. The material sequenced was a population of CD138-negative cells sorted from bone marrow. The receptors were gathered from a donor over 35 with multiple myeloma.

Many counts were recorded for this clonotype. CDR3 protein: CASSASGTGPYNEQFF. CDR3 coding DNA: TGTGCCAGCAGTGCCTCCGGGACAGGGCCCTACAATGAGCAGTTCTTC. The rearrangement links TRBV6-1 to TRBJ2-1; 9 bases are a match to TRBD1. Germline values: CDR1 MNHNS, CDR2 SASEGT. CDR3 length: 16 residues. The J segment lost 2 bases and the V segment lost 4 bases, leaving 6 bases of the junction unmatched.

The chain recombines TRBV19 with TRBJ2-1; D not certain. The V and J ends lost 2 bases and 0 bases respectively, with 11 bases between them. Per germline, CDR1 LNHDA and CDR2 SQIVND (reference sequence). This CDR3 has 16 residues. This CDR3 is CASSILSGSSYNEQFF. The CDR3 nucleotides are TGTGCCAGTAGTATACTTTCGGGTAGCTCCTACAATGAGCAGTTCTTC.

This clonotype was picked up many times. This chain links TRBV20-1 with TRBJ2-3; a weak D match, TRBD2 (5 bases). The germline V and J ends were trimmed by 6 bases and 4 bases, with 11 bases remaining between them. Germline V gene data show CDR1 as DFQATT and CDR2 as SNEGSKA (reference sequence). The CDR3 consists of 12 residues. The CDR3 protein is CSASRGSDTQYF. The DNA for the CDR3 is TGCAGTGCATCTCGAGGGTCAGATACGCAGTATTTT.

This clonotype was observed a few times. This chain connects TRBV12-3 or TRBV12-4 to TRBJ2-6; perhaps TRBD1 as D (6 bases). The germline V and J ends were trimmed by 5 bases and 12 bases, with 14 bases remaining between them. The CDR3 totals 13 residues. In nucleotides, the CDR3 is TGTGCCAGCAGTCCCCGCAGGGGAAGCGTCCTGACTTTC. Translating it yields CASSPRRGSVLTF.

Remarks on this clonotype: Likely a read error: the CDR3 ends without its conserved phenylalanine or tryptophan. V usage is TRBV28 and J usage is TRBJ1-3; D may be TRBD1 (5 bases). CDR1 and CDR2 (germline): MDHEN, SYDVKM. The CDR3 is made up of 14 amino acids. Deletions cut 8 bases from V and 0 bases from J, with 11 bases between. The CDR3 nucleotides read TGTGCCAGCTATACAGGCTTCTCTGGAAACACCATATATGTT. It encodes CASYTGFSGNTIYV.

Comment on this clonotype: Mismatch with germline at one junction end may stem from a read error. The chain carries TRBV6-6 and TRBJ2-5; D may correspond to TRBD1 or TRBD2 (5 bases each). CDR1 and CDR2 from the germline V gene are MNHNY and SVGAGI (reference sequence). This CDR3 is 14 amino acids long. CDR3 loop: CASSYSRQGETLYF. The CDR3 coding sequence is TGTGCCAGCAGTTACTCGAGGCAGGGAGAGACCCTGTACTTC.

In its sample, this clonotype was seen many times. The V gene is TRBV29-1, the J gene TRBJ2-3; a possible D gene is TRBD1 (7 bases). In germline, CDR1 is SQVTM, CDR2 ANQGSEA. The CDR3 sequence is 13 residues long. V shed 4 bases and J shed 6 bases, with 14 bases lying between them. CDR3 sequence reads: CSVAEGAGDTQYF. CDR3 in DNA: TGCAGCGTTGCGGAGGGGGCAGGGGATACGCAGTATTTT.

This clonotype appeared a few times. A read error may explain this, as a much larger clone is one base away. The chain combines TRBV20-1 with TRBJ2-1; the D gene is possibly TRBD1 (6 bases). In germline, CDR1 is DFQATT, CDR2 SNEGSKA (reference sequence). The length of the CDR3 is 14 residues. DNA of the CDR3: TGCAATGCTTCTGGACTCCTCCTGGGGGCTGAGCAGTTCTTC. Translating gives CNASGLLLGAEQFF.

The table lists this clonotype with many counts. The chain's CDR3 is CSVISPADTQYF. For the CDR3, the DNA is TGCAGCGTTATCAGTCCGGCAGATACGCAGTATTTT. The chain recombines TRBV29-1 with TRBJ2-3; D is ambiguous. This CDR3 spans 12 amino acids. V lost 5 bases and J 4 bases, leaving 10 bases between the germline ends. Germline V gene data show CDR1 as SQVTM and CDR2 as ANQGSEA.

This clonotype was recorded at least ten times. The chain is built from TRBV28 and TRBJ2-6; tentative D call: TRBD2 (5 bases). This CDR3 has 15 amino acids. V lost 3 bases to trimming and J lost 2 bases, with 8 bases between them. CDR1 and CDR2 (germline): MDHEN, SYDVKM. DNA of the CDR3: TGTGCCAGCAGTTTGTGGGGAGCTGGGGCCAACGTCCTGACTTTC. The encoded protein is CASSLWGAGANVLTF.

Comments on this clonotype: Just one base apart from a much larger clone, this may be a read error. The rearrangement links TRBV6-5 to TRBJ2-1, with 8 bases that match TRBD2. The CDR3 runs 14 residues. The germline V gene has CDR1 MNHEY and CDR2 SVGAGI. J gave up 5 bases and V 6 bases, and 6 bases lay outside the gene matches. This chain's CDR3 is CASRRGAAHNEQFF. The CDR3, as DNA: TGTGCCAGCAGGCGGGGGGCGGCCCACAATGAGCAGTTCTTC.

This clonotype occurred many times. The chain recombines TRBV2 with TRBJ2-2; D is unresolved. Germline V gene sequence: CDR1 SNHLY, CDR2 FYNNEI. This CDR3 has 15 residues. The germline V and J ends were trimmed by 4 bases and 0 bases, with 9 bases remaining between them. The CDR3 region has the DNA TGTGCCAGCAGTGCAAACAGTCCGAACACCGGGGAGCTGTTTTTT. Translated, it gives CASSANSPNTGELFF. The whole variable domain, remainder taken from reference TRBV2 and TRBJ2-2, is EPEVTQTPSHQVTQMGQEVILRCVPISNHLYFYWYRQILGQKVEFLVSFYNNEISEKSEIFDDQFSVERPDGSNFTLKIRSTKLEDSAMYFCASSANSPNTGELFFGEGSRLTVL.

This clonotype has a count of ten or more. V gene TRBV29-1 combines with J gene TRBJ1-1; 7 bases match TRBD1. CDR3 length equals 14 residues. The germline V gene encodes CDR1 SQVTM and CDR2 ANQGSEA. Losses at the gene ends were 4 bases for V and 1 base for J; bases not matched to a gene: 6. The CDR3 nucleotides read TGCAGCGTTGGGGCACAGGGGAAGAACACTGAAGCTTTCTTT. This gives the protein CSVGAQGKNTEAFF.

In this sample, this clonotype turned up a few times. This chain connects TRBV12-3 or TRBV12-4 to TRBJ1-3, with unresolved D. CDR3 size: 15 residues. V was pared by 1 base and J by 4 bases, with 11 bases between. CDR3 protein: CASSLGHLKGNTIYF. The CDR3 bases are TGTGCCAGCAGTTTAGGACACCTGAAGGGAAACACCATATATTTT.

The CDR3 DNA sequence: TGTGCCATCAGTGATAAGGCAGGGGACACTGAAGCTTTCTTT. This gives the protein CAISDKAGDTEAFF. The V call is TRBV10-3, the J call TRBJ1-1, with a weak D call TRBD1 (6 bases). Trimming took off 3 bases at V and 3 bases at J, with 11 bases between the two ends. The CDR3 is made up of 14 amino acids. Germline CDR1 reads ENHRY; CDR2 reads SYGVKD.

This clonotype was counted ten times or more. The chain carries TRBV28 and TRBJ2-1; weak D call: TRBD2 (5 bases). CDR3 length: 14 residues. Trimming took off 6 bases at V and 2 bases at J, with 11 bases between the two ends. Germline V CDR1 and CDR2: MDHEN, SYDVKM. The CDR3 region has the DNA TGTGCCAGCAGACATAGCGAGACCTACAATGAGCAGTTCTTC. Its protein product is CASRHSETYNEQFF. Full variable domain (missing parts from reference TRBV28 and TRBJ2-1): DVKVTQSSRYLVKRTGEKVFLECVQDMDHENMFWYRQDPGLGLRLIYFSYDVKMKEKGDIPEGYSVSREKKERFSLILESASTNQTSMYLCASRHSETYNEQFFGPGTRLTVL.

In this sample, this clonotype is medium-sized (0.01 to 0.1%). The CDR3: CASSFGGAYNEQFF. DNA for the CDR3: TGTGCCAGCAGTTTTGGGGGAGCCTACAATGAGCAGTTCTTC. The chain couples TRBV27 to TRBJ2-1; D assignment may be TRBD1 or TRBD2 (5 bases each). Trimming stripped 3 bases from V and 2 bases from J, with 8 bases between. Germline CDR1 MNHEY, CDR2 SMNVEV (reference sequence). This CDR3 contains 14 residues.

There are many counts of this clonotype. This rearrangement joins TRBV20-1 to TRBJ1-1; 8 bases agree with TRBD1. The CDR3 contains 14 residues. With 2 bases clipped from V and 1 base from J, the junction kept 3 bases outside the gene matches. Germline V gene lookup returns CDR1 DFQATT and CDR2 SNEGSKA (reference sequence). CDR3 coding DNA: TGCAGTGCTAGAACAGGGGGGGCGAACACTGAAGCTTTCTTT. Encoded protein: CSARTGGANTEAFF.

This clonotype was seen ten or more times. V and J are TRBV28 and TRBJ2-2; the D is unclear. Germline-derived CDR1 and CDR2 are MDHEN and SYDVKM. This CDR3 is built from 13 residues. Deletions cut 6 bases from V and 3 bases from J, with 8 bases between. CDR3 loop: CASSQPDTGELFF. CDR3 sequence (DNA): TGTGCCAGCAGCCAGCCGGACACCGGGGAGCTGTTTTTT.

Many counts were recorded for this clonotype. The gene calls are TRBV5-1 and TRBJ1-3; D is uncertain. Trimming removed 4 bases from V and 2 bases from J, with 13 bases in between. Germline CDR1 is SGHRS and CDR2 is YFSETQ. CDR3 length: 15 amino acids. The CDR3, as DNA: TGCGCCAGCAGCAACCTTCAAGCGGCTGGAAACACCATATATTTT. Its protein is CASSNLQAAGNTIYF.

This clonotype has a count of ten or more. The chain joins TRBV5-5 to TRBJ2-2, with D perhaps assigned TRBD1 or TRBD2 (6 bases each). V was shortened by 5 bases and J by 7 bases, with 15 bases between the two germline ends. CDR1 is SGHKS and CDR2 is YYEKEE in the germline V gene (reference sequence). CDR3 length: 14 amino acids. The CDR3 DNA follows: TGTGCCAGCAGTCTCACGGGGGCTTTCGGGGAGCTGTTTTTT. Protein: CASSLTGAFGELFF.

The chain links TRBV20-1 to TRBJ2-6; unclear D gene. Trimming shortened V by 3 bases and J by 1 base, and 4 bases separated the two germline ends. Germline V gene sequence: CDR1 DFQATT, CDR2 SNEGSKA (reference sequence). The CDR3 runs to 13 residues. The CDR3 here is CSASVSGANVLTF. The CDR3, as DNA: TGCAGTGCTAGTGTTTCTGGGGCCAACGTCCTGACTTTC.

This clonotype was recorded at least ten times. The rearrangement joins TRBV7-2 to TRBJ2-7, with a tentative D call TRBD2 (6 bases). CDR1 SGHTA and CDR2 FQGNSA come from the germline V gene. The CDR3 is 14 residues long. The V and J ends lost 3 bases and 2 bases respectively, with 11 bases between them. CDR3 DNA sequence: TGTGCCAGCAGCTTCGGGACTGGGACCTACGAGCAGTACTTC. Its protein is CASSFGTGTYEQYF.

This clonotype was counted at least ten times. This chain uses TRBV14 with TRBJ2-2; the match to TRBD1 covers 9 bases. This CDR3 has 15 residues. Germline V gene lookup returns CDR1 SGHDN and CDR2 FVKESK. V shed 4 bases, J shed 5 bases, and the junction held 5 bases outside the gene matches. CDR3 DNA sequence: TGTGCCAGCAGCCCAGGGACAGGGAGGACCGGGGAGCTGTTTTTT. Amino acid sequence: CASSPGTGRTGELFF. The full variable domain, its missing parts supplied by reference TRBV14 and TRBJ2-2, is EAGVTQFPSHSVIEKGQTVTLRCDPISGHDNLYWYRRVMGKEIKFLLHFVKESKQDESGMPNNRFLAERTGGTYSTLKVQPAELEDSGVYFCASSPGTGRTGELFFGEGSRLTVL.

This clonotype has ten or more counts. CDR3 bases: TGTGCCAGCAGTGGCCGGGACAGGGGAAAGTACGAGCAGTACTTC. The encoded protein is CASSGRDRGKYEQYF. The chain links TRBV6-5 to TRBJ2-7, with 10 bases that match TRBD1. The trim removed 5 bases at V and 4 bases at J, leaving 8 bases unmatched. The CDR3 spans 15 residues. Germline CDR1 reads MNHEY; CDR2 reads SVGAGI.

The V gene is TRBV4-1, the J gene TRBJ2-2; D remains unclear. The CDR3 sequence is 15 residues long. CDR1 MGHRA and CDR2 YSYEKL come from the germline V gene. V gave up 1 base and J gave up 4 bases, with 10 bases separating them. The DNA for the CDR3 is TGCGCCAGCAGCCAAGGCTGGGGTCGCACCGGGGAGCTGTTTTTT. Protein product: CASSQGWGRTGELFF.

This rearrangement joins TRBV5-5 to TRBJ1-2; D is ambiguous. V was cut by 0 bases and J by 5 bases, with 17 bases left in between. The CDR3 is 16 residues long. Germline-derived CDR1 and CDR2 are SGHKS and YYEKEE (reference sequence). The CDR3 DNA sequence: TGTGCCAGCAGCTTGGAGGGCCCTGTTGCCCCGTATGGCTACACCTTC. It encodes CASSLEGPVAPYGYTF.

There are many counts of this clonotype. This chain uses TRBV10-3 with TRBJ2-1, with D possibly matching TRBD2 (6 bases). V lost 10 bases and J 7 bases, leaving 17 bases between the germline ends. Germline V gives CDR1 ENHRY, CDR2 SYGVKD. The CDR3 has 13 residues. The CDR3 reads CASSGSQRNEQFF. CDR3 in DNA: TGTGCCAGCAGCGGGTCTCAGCGAAATGAGCAGTTCTTC.